This TCR beta chain stems from a study of blood T cell repertoires in COVID-19 (TCRdb year 2020). Broadly, across the study: The collaborator samples originated in the United States, Italy and Spain and spanned the acute and convalescent phases of COVID-19. The prospective study material was composed of cDNA or gDNA derived from T cells, B-cell-depleted T cells, or PBMCs. The dataset comprised deeply sampled blood TCRbeta repertoires from subjects exposed to, actively infected with, or recovered from COVID-19. The repertoires were made available in a free public database intended to serve as a resource for research on the immune response to SARS-CoV-2. Samples came from the ongoing ImmuneRACE study (first 160 participants) plus 1,254 subjects from 6 global collaborators. A de-identified subject ID, COVID-19 status, age in years and sex were almost always included in the sample metadata. Where available, HLA class I and class II types were taken from metadata supplied by the sample provider and were not determined by assay-based typing. Broader findings and caveats from the paper: Clinical and demographic metadata were provided uncurated, with the amount varying by source and participant.

TCRbeta CDR3 regions were amplified from genomic DNA by means of the immunoSEQ Assay, a bias-controlled multiplex PCR. On the authors' methods: The number of nucleated cells in each sample was estimated from the amplification of reference gene primers within the assay. To quantify the absolute abundance of each unique TCRbeta CDR3 rearrangement, sequence reads were collapsed and filtered. For each sample, productive Simpson clonality was calculated by taking the square root of Simpson's diversity index across productive rearrangements. In its TCRdb copy, this immuneACCESS table keeps in-frame sequences only and misses some clones. Where compared with another copy, unresolved V genes explain less than half of these, and the others have no known cause. The V and J calls and the clone size are those of that table, but D and trimming were determined from the DNA. The sample table records some 200,000 clones; about 85% of these occur just once. The top ten clonotypes cover over 2.5% of the sample.

The CDR3 measures 16 amino acids from cysteine to phenylalanine. The retained sequence is limited to the CDR3, 48 bases, with the frame set at the first base. The germline V gene (reference sequence) supplies CDR1 LGHDT and CDR2 YNNKEL. The V end loses 3 bases and the J end loses 1 base, and a stretch of 15 bases separates them. Another Seattle source contributed samples from volunteer blood donors who had recovered from COVID-19. Whole blood was collected in K2EDTA tubes by collaborating institutions according to the institutions' own protocols. Collaborator samples were shipped for TCRbeta analysis as frozen whole blood, isolated PBMCs, or DNA extracted from either sample type. About this clone itself: Its cognate antigen has yet to be identified. The input lacks base qualities; no much larger clone sits a single base away.

The origin of this receptor is a man between 50 and 59 years old who had recovered from COVID-19. The sample comprised peripheral blood. Rearrangement joined TRBV3-1 (or the pseudogene TRBV3-2) to TRBJ1-1; the best D guess is TRBD1, with 5 bases matching. CDR3 protein: CASSHIGKGPNTEAFF. The DNA reads TGTGCCAGCAGCCATATTGGGAAGGGGCCGAACACTGAAGCTTTCTTT.